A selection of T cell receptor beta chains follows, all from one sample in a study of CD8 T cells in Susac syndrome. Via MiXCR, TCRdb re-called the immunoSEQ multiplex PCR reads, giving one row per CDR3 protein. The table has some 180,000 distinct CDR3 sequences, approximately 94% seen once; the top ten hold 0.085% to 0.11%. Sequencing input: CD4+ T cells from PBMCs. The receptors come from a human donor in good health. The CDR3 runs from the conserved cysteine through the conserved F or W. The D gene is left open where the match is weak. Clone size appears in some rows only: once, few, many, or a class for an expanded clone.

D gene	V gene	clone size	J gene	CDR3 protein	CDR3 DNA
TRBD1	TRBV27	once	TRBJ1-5	CASSTQTGQPQHF	TGTGCCAGCAGTACGCAGACAGGGCAGCCCCAGCATTTT
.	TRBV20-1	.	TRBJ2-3	CSARDFGHSTDTQYF	TGCAGTGCTAGAGATTTCGGACACAGCACAGATACGCAGTATTTT
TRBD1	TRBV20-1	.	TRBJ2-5	CSAGVTGGGETQYF	TGCAGTGCCGGGGTGACAGGGGGAGGAGAGACCCAGTACTTC
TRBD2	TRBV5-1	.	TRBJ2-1	CASSVTSGHNNEQFF	TGCGCCAGCAGCGTGACTAGCGGGCACAACAATGAGCAGTTCTTC
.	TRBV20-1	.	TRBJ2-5	CSAKPGAETQYF	TGCAGTGCCAAACCGGGGGCAGAGACCCAGTACTTC
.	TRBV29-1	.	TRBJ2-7	CSVGTRWEQYF	TGCAGCGTTGGGACAAGGTGGGAGCAGTACTTC
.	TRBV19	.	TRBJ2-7	CASARGGSYEQYF	TGTGCCAGTGCCAGAGGGGGCTCCTACGAGCAGTACTTC
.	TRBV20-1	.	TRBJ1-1	CSAGADRNTEAFF	TGCAGTGCTGGGGCAGACAGGAACACTGAAGCTTTCTTT
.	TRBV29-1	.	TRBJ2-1	CSVGPLTDNEQFF	TGCAGCGTTGGCCCCCTCACGGACAATGAGCAGTTCTTC
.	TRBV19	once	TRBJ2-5	CASSRRLEGVGETQYF	TGTGCCAGTAGTCGTCGACTAGAAGGAGTAGGGGAGACCCAGTACTTC
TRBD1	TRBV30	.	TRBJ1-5	CAWNRGPQQPQHF	TGTGCCTGGAACAGGGGGCCTCAGCAGCCCCAGCATTTT
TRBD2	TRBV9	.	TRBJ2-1	CASSVASGGDGSSYNEQFF	TGTGCCAGCAGCGTAGCTTCCGGGGGGGACGGGAGCTCCTACAATGAGCAGTTCTTC
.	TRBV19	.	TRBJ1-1	CASSIRAGANTEAFF	TGTGCCAGTAGTATTAGGGCAGGCGCAAACACTGAAGCTTTCTTT
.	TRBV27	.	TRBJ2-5	CASSPDTAPEETQYF	TGTGCCAGCAGTCCGGACACCGCCCCAGAGGAGACCCAGTACTTC
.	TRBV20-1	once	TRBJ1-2	CRLSGYTF	TGCAGGTTGTCTGGCTACACCTTC
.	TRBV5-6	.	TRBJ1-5	CASSSYPDPQGQPQHF	TGTGCCAGCAGCTCATACCCAGACCCACAGGGACAGCCCCAGCATTTT
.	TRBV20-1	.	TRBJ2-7	CSARLVSYEQYF	TGCAGTGCTCGTTTAGTCTCCTACGAGCAGTACTTC